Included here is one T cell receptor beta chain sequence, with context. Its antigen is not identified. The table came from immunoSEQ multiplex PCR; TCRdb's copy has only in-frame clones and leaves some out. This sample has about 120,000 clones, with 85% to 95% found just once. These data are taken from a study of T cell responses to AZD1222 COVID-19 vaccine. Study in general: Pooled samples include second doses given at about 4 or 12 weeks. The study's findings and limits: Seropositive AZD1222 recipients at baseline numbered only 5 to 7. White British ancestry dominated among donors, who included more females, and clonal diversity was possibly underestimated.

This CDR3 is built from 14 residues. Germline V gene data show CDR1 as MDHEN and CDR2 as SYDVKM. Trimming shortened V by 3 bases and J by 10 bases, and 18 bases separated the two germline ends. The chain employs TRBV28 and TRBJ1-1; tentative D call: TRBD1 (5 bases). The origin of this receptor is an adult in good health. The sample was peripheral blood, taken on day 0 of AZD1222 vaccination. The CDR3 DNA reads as TGTGCCAGCAGTTTGAGGGTCCCGGGCGGGGGAGCTTTCTTT. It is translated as CASSLRVPGGGAFF.